What follows is one TCR beta chain and its context. What it binds is unknown. The sample comes from a study of early T cells in non-severe SARS-CoV-2 infection. Study findings and constraints: In VDJdb matching, anti-spike CD8 responses were favored while private and CD4 specificities went missing.

Per the germline V gene, CDR1 is KGHSH and CDR2 is LQKENI. CDR3 length: 12 residues. V lost 2 bases to trimming and J lost 1 base, with 1 base between them. The library protocol tagged individual cDNA molecules with unique molecular identifiers. TCRdb re-called the 5' RACE reads through MiXCR, storing one row per CDR3 protein. The repertoire holds around 60,000 distinct CDR3 sequences, 8% to 10% seen once, with around 8.3% in the top ten. The sample comprised whole blood. The sequence was obtained from an adult who was a healthcare worker with PCR-confirmed SARS-CoV-2 infection or an uninfected control (not recorded which). This chain uses TRBV18 with TRBJ2-3; D uncertain. The CDR3 DNA sequence: TGTGCCAGCTCACCAGGCACAGATACGCAGTATTTT. Translated, it gives CASSPGTDTQYF.